This T cell receptor (beta chain) was retrieved from a study of blood T cells in healthy people across ages. Using a J-beta primer mix together with a sample-barcoded 5' primer, a second PCR was run for about 6 to 11 cycles. Each TCR beta cDNA got a 12-nucleotide random molecular identifier. One entry per CDR3 protein, called by TCRdb with MiXCR from the 5' RACE reads. Here the sample spans under 750,000 distinct CDR3 sequences, under 55% being singletons. Germline assignment: CDR1 MDHEN and CDR2 SYDVKM. V lost 7 bases to trimming and J lost 9 bases, with 16 bases between them. CDR3 length: 12 amino acids.

The rearrangement links TRBV28 to TRBJ2-7; TRBD1 is a possible D gene (6 bases). Input material: blood. The TCR sequence derives from a man older than 75 in good health. CDR3 in amino acids: CASTQGNRVQYF. The CDR3 region has the DNA TGTGCCAGCACCCAAGGAAACAGGGTGCAGTACTTC.